This TCR beta chain was identified in a study of CD8 T cells in Susac syndrome. Negative isolation yielded CD4+ and CD8+ T cells, and FACS enriched TEMRA cells. RNA was extracted with the RNeasy kit, and a quantity of roughly 0.45 to 1 ug was reverse transcribed using random hexamers. MiXCR, run by TCRdb on the immunoSEQ multiplex PCR reads, gives a single entry per CDR3 protein. The table includes 150,000 to 200,000 distinct CDR3 sequences, roughly 95% detected once. The germline CDR1 and CDR2 sequences are SQVTM and ANQGSEA. Trimming left V 4 bases short and J 3 bases short, with 10 bases between. This CDR3 region has 12 residues.

The chain is built from TRBV29-1 and TRBJ2-7; D remains ambiguous. The receptor was isolated from a human donor in good health. The sample comprised CD4+ T cells from PBMCs. CDR3 nucleotide sequence: TGCAGCGTTGTAATTCCGGGCTACGAGCAGTACTTC. Translation: CSVVIPGYEQYF.